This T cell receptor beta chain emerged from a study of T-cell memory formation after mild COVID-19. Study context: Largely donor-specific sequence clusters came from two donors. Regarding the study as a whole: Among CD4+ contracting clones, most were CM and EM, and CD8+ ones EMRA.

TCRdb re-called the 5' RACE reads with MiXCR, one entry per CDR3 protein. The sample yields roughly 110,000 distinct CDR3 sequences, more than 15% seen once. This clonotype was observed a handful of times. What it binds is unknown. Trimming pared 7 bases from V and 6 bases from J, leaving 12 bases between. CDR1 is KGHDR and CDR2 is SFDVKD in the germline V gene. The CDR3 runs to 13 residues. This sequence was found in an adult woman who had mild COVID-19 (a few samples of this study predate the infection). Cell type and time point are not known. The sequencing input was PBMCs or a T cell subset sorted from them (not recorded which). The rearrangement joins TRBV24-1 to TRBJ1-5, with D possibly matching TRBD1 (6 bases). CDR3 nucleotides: TGTGCCACCAGAAACAGGGTTGCTCAGCCCCAGCATTTT. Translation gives CATRNRVAQPQHF.